Presented here are 20 T cell receptor beta chains from one specimen sequenced in a study of shared clonotypes between healthy human individuals. CD8 cells classed as naive were CD45RO-negative and positively selected for CCR7, excluding terminally differentiated effector memory CD45RA+ cells. Produced via immunoSEQ multiplex PCR; TCRdb's table is partial and in-frame only. In the table there are under 2,000,000 clones, around 96% of which are singletons. The sequenced sample consisted of naive CD8+ T cells sorted from blood. All receptors derive from a man younger than 35 in good health.

The chain couples TRBV9 to TRBJ2-1; 8 bases are shared with TRBD2. Looked up from germline, CDR1 is SGDLS and CDR2 is YYNGEE. CDR3 length: 14 amino acids. Trimming took 3 bases from V and 4 from J; bases not matched to a gene: 3. In DNA form, the CDR3 reads TGTGCCAGCAGCGACGGGACTAGGTACAATGAGCAGTTCTTC. Protein product: CASSDGTRYNEQFF.

Notes on this clone: Other nucleotide sequences from this sample produce the same CDR3. V is TRBV9 and J is TRBJ2-2; D unclear. V was cut by 0 bases and J by 4 bases, with 1 base left in between. This CDR3 is 12 amino acids long. Germline V gene data show CDR1 as SGDLS and CDR2 as YYNGEE. CDR3 sequence: CASSVGTGELFF. The CDR3 coding sequence is TGTGCCAGCAGCGTAGGCACCGGGGAGCTGTTTTTT.

The chain couples TRBV11-2 to TRBJ2-1; 10 bases match TRBD2. Looked up from germline, CDR1 is SGHAT and CDR2 is FQNNGV. The CDR3 consists of 16 residues. Trimming removed 2 bases from V and 0 bases from J; junction bases left unmatched: 1. This CDR3 reads CASSLLAGASYNEQFF. CDR3 sequence (DNA): TGTGCCAGCAGCTTACTAGCGGGAGCCTCCTACAATGAGCAGTTCTTC.

V and J are TRBV25-1 and TRBJ2-7, with 11 bases fitting TRBD2. Germline trimming cut 5 bases from V and 3 bases from J; bases unmatched to any gene: 3. Germline V CDR1 and CDR2: MGHDK, SYGVNS. The CDR3 length is 14 residues. CDR3 bases: TGTGCCAGCAGTCTGACTAGCGGGATCTACGAGCAGTACTTC. It is translated as CASSLTSGIYEQYF.

The rearrangement joins TRBV5-4 to TRBJ1-2; possibly TRBD1 for D (6 bases). The V end was cut by 5 bases, the J end by 8 bases, with 13 bases between. In germline, CDR1 is SGHNT, CDR2 YYREEE (reference sequence). The CDR3 consists of 12 residues. CDR3 nucleotides: TGTGCCAGCAGTGAGACAGGCTTGGGCTACACCTTC. Encoded protein: CASSETGLGYTF.

The rearrangement joins TRBV5-1 to TRBJ2-7; possible D gene TRBD1, 6 bases. Germline V gene lookup returns CDR1 SGHRS and CDR2 YFSETQ. The CDR3 totals 13 residues. Between the trimmed V and J ends, which lost 5 bases and 3 bases, there was a span of 12 bases. The CDR3: CASRYRDLYEQYF. The CDR3 region has the DNA TGCGCCAGCAGATACAGGGATCTCTACGAGCAGTACTTC.

The J gene is TRBJ2-1, the V gene TRBV2; D is possibly TRBD1 (6 bases). The CDR3 totals 12 residues. Germline CDR1 is SNHLY and CDR2 is FYNNEI. The V end was cut by 10 bases, the J end by 8 bases, with 15 bases between. CDR3 amino acids: CANYSPGDEQFF. The CDR3 DNA follows: TGTGCCAATTACAGCCCAGGGGATGAGCAGTTCTTC.

V gene TRBV19 combines with J gene TRBJ2-7; 8 bases agree with TRBD1. Germline V lookup: CDR1 LNHDA, CDR2 SQIVND (reference sequence). V lost 3 bases and J lost 3; bases outside the gene matches: 7. This CDR3 is 15 amino acids long. CDR3 DNA: TGTGCCAGTAGTATGAGGGACAGGTCCGACTACGAGCAGTACTTC. Amino acids: CASSMRDRSDYEQYF.

The rearrangement uses TRBV11-3 and TRBJ1-1; D is unclear. The length of the CDR3 is 13 residues. V was trimmed by 2 bases and J by 6 bases, leaving 10 bases between them. Germline V gives CDR1 SGHNT, CDR2 YENEEA. Here the CDR3 DNA reads TGTGCCAGCAGCTTAATGGGCAGCGCTGAAGCTTTCTTT. Translating it yields CASSLMGSAEAFF.

V is TRBV5-1 and J is TRBJ1-1; unclear D gene. Looked up from germline, CDR1 is SGHRS and CDR2 is YFSETQ. V gave up 0 bases and J gave up 0 bases, with 12 bases separating them. The CDR3 is 16 residues long. The CDR3 loop is CASSLGSGRMNTEAFF. CDR3 DNA: TGCGCCAGCAGCTTGGGCAGTGGGAGAATGAACACTGAAGCTTTCTTT.

The CDR3 coding sequence is TGTGCCAGCAGCCAAACAGGGGACTATGGCTACACCTTC. It is translated as CASSQTGDYGYTF. This chain links TRBV6-6 with TRBJ1-2, with 7 positions matching TRBD1. Trimming cost V 6 bases and J 3 bases; bases outside gene matches: 4. Germline assignment: CDR1 MNHNY and CDR2 SVGAGI (reference sequence). This CDR3 comprises 13 residues.

This chain joins TRBV4-1 and TRBJ1-5; 8 bases are a match to TRBD1. CDR3 length: 14 residues. Losses at the gene ends were 3 bases for V and 5 bases for J; bases not matched to a gene: 3. Germline CDR1 MGHRA, CDR2 YSYEKL. Written as DNA, the CDR3 is TGCGCCAGCAGCCATACGACAGGGGATCAGCCCCAGCATTTT. This translates into CASSHTTGDQPQHF.

The J gene is TRBJ2-3, the V gene TRBV11-2; 7 positions agree with TRBD2. This CDR3 spans 16 amino acids. Trimming took 8 bases from V and 4 from J; bases not matched to a gene: 15. Germline loops: CDR1 SGHAT, CDR2 FQNNGV. The CDR3 nucleotides are TGTGCCAGCCAAATATCTAGCGGAGGCTTGCCAGATACGCAGTATTTT. It encodes CASQISSGGLPDTQYF.

J is TRBJ2-2 and V is TRBV4-3, with TRBD1 matching over 7 bases. After removal of 0 bases from V and 4 bases from J, the junction contained 2 bases not matched to a gene. The CDR3 length is 15 residues. CDR1 and CDR2 from the germline V gene are LGHNA and YSLEER. In DNA, the CDR3 is TGCGCCAGCAGCCAAGAACAGGGGAGCACCGGGGAGCTGTTTTTT. It codes for CASSQEQGSTGELFF.

This chain links TRBV7-9 with TRBJ1-1; D is possibly TRBD1 (6 bases). The germline gives CDR1 SEHNR, CDR2 FQNEAQ (reference sequence). There are 14 residues in the CDR3. The ends were cut back, 3 bases at V and 1 base at J, with 9 bases in the middle. For the CDR3, the DNA is TGTGCCAGCAGCTTGGGACACCAGAACACTGAAGCTTTCTTT. As protein: CASSLGHQNTEAFF.

V is TRBV6-5 and J is TRBJ2-1; maybe TRBD2 (5 bases). The CDR3 contains 14 residues. Deletions cut 8 bases from V and 6 bases from J, with 17 bases between. The germline V gene has CDR1 MNHEY and CDR2 SVGAGI. The CDR3 reads CASGYPSLGNEQFF. CDR3 sequence (DNA): TGTGCCAGCGGGTACCCTAGCTTGGGCAATGAGCAGTTCTTC.

The gene calls are TRBV7-2 and TRBJ1-2, with TRBD1 matching 7 bases. CDR1 is SGHTA and CDR2 is FQGNSA in the germline V gene. CDR3 length: 15 residues. V was clipped by 1 base and J by 4 bases; unmatched bases: 6. CDR3 loop: CASSLEEQGVYGYTF. The CDR3, as DNA: TGTGCCAGCAGCTTAGAAGAGCAGGGGGTCTATGGCTACACCTTC. The complete variable domain, with remaining parts taken from reference TRBV7-2 and TRBJ1-2, reads GAGVSQSPSNKVTEKGKDVELRCDPISGHTALYWYRQSLGQGLEFLIYFQGNSAPDKSGLPSDRFSAERTGGSVSTLTIQRTQQEDSAVYLCASSLEEQGVYGYTFGSGTRLTVV.

This chain uses TRBV28 with TRBJ1-2; unclear D gene. The CDR3 extends over 15 amino acids. Looked up from germline, CDR1 is MDHEN and CDR2 is SYDVKM. Between the trimmed V and J ends, which lost 7 bases and 7 bases, there was a span of 22 bases. Here the CDR3 DNA reads TGTGCCAGCACCCCGCATGCCTATGCCCCGGCTGGCTACACCTTC. Protein: CASTPHAYAPAGYTF.

The chain combines TRBV27 with TRBJ2-7, with D possibly matching TRBD1 (6 bases). The CDR3 covers 15 residues. V shed 7 bases and J shed 1 base, with 17 bases lying between them. Germline loops: CDR1 MNHEY, CDR2 SMNVEV (reference sequence). CDR3 nucleotides: TGTGCCAGCAAACGGGACATCAGGGAATCCTACGAGCAGTACTTC. Translating it yields CASKRDIRESYEQYF.

This clone was counted once. J is TRBJ2-1 and V is TRBV6-5, with TRBD2 matching over 9 bases. The CDR3 contains 16 residues. Per germline, CDR1 MNHEY and CDR2 SVGAGI. V lost 3 bases and J lost 3; bases outside the gene matches: 6. CDR3 residues: CASSYGAGGYYNEQFF. The CDR3 DNA is TGTGCCAGCAGTTATGGAGCGGGGGGTTACTACAATGAGCAGTTCTTC.